This record looks at one T cell receptor beta chain sequence and its context. Its cognate antigen has yet to be identified. Base qualities are not at hand, and no much larger clone is one base apart. The entry originates in a study of cytomegalovirus exposure and HLA in healthy donors (TCRdb year 2017). Background on the whole study: In an earlier analysis of some 610 of the donors, 250 to 300 Gb of sequence data and approximately 120 million unique TCR beta sequences from 180 million or so T cells were reported. About 300 gigabases of sequencing data and approximately 85 million unique TCR sequences were included in an early release covering 550 to 650 HLA-typed donors. Of the 300 to 500 genotyped donors, 70% to 90% were placed in the genetic ancestry cluster associated with self-reported Caucasian donors. The study aimed to test whether signatures of past pathogen exposure could be identified by cataloging public T cell receptors. The study used immunosequencing to profile the T cell repertoires of some 600 subjects and linked those repertoires to cytomegalovirus serostatus. In addition to the first cohort of 666 subjects, a separate validation cohort of approximately 130 different subjects was used. To predict cytomegalovirus infection status, the study combined high-throughput TCR immunosequencing, statistical association of individual TCRs with disease status, and machine learning. To study patterns of TCR occurrence, a later analysis re-analyzed previously published TCR beta repertoires from several hundred donors and added high-resolution HLA genotyping. Rather than using new phenotypic data, the later analysis identified candidate immune exposures from TCR beta sequences and from how often those sequences occurred across donors. An earlier analysis of around 540 of the donors applied high-throughput TCR beta sequencing to assess whether each TCR beta V gene segment acted as functional or pseudogenic. Donor age, sex, ethnicity and CMV serostatus were collected together with the repertoire data. Genome-wide SNP genotypes for about 60% of the 666 donors were used in a later genetic analysis, which treated that subset as a discovery cohort. All discovery cohort repertoires had been generated using a single sequencing platform. Class I and class II HLA loci were covered by the typing at four-digit resolution. Typing coverage differed by locus: A, B, C, DRB1 and DQB1 were typed in roughly 620-630 donors, DQA1 in approximately 520, DPA1 in around 610, and DPB1 in just under 490. Several DR-DQ haplotypes were treated as single units for association and clustering because of strong linkage in the cohort. Across some 400 genotyped donors of the cohort, an average of about 220,000 unique TCR beta nucleotide sequences per donor were sequenced, and about a sixth of those sequences were non-productive. The study at large found these results: Presence/absence analyses assumed roughly uniform sequencing depth across donors, an assumption that may not hold. Because HLA typing was missing for some donors at each locus, association tests included only the typed subset. The cohort was sequenced for TCR beta chains only, and without alpha or paired-chain data the features that could be detected were limited. Correlated functional status among segregating V segments might reflect linkage disequilibrium, but an unknown experimental factor could not be ruled out. When HLA alleles, especially DR and DQ, strongly co-occurred, TCR associations were difficult to assign to individual alleles. The earlier analysis of some 560 of the donors excluded about 16 rarely observed V segments, including chromosome 9 orphons, because counts were too low. A later analysis found that HLA-associated TCR beta chains were more clonally expanded and had lower generation probabilities than equally common non-associated chains. In the study, around 150 TCR beta chains were listed as associated with cytomegalovirus. The only immune exposure information available for the cohort was CMV serostatus. In an earlier analysis of 500 to 650 of the donors, most TCR beta V segments appeared in productive rearrangements about 87% or about 30% of the time, broadly matching IMGT annotations. In vitro tests confirmed that a few of the cytomegalovirus-associated TCR beta chains recognize cytomegalovirus antigens. A later genetic analysis reported fewer N-insertions in productive TCRs among donors in an Asian-associated ancestry cluster than the roughly 700-donor mean. Some IMGT-functional V segments, including TRBV6-2 and TRBV6-3, could not be told apart with the 87-base-pair reads, so those segments were excluded. A later analysis found that most CMV-associated TCR beta chains appeared HLA-restricted, with HLA associations seemingly driven largely by CMV exposure. A later analysis associated about 16,000 TCR beta sequences with specific HLA alleles at a false discovery rate of 0.05. A cluster of highly shared sequence variants was judged likely to be a technical artifact of the sequencing pipeline. In a later analysis, TCR association rates were found to vary across HLA loci, with the most associated TCRs seen for DRB1 alleles and the fewest for HLA-C alleles. Most TCR sequences were observed very rarely across donors, whereas some public TCRs were present in many individuals. A further reported finding was that TCR beta sequences accurately predicted the HLA-A and HLA-B alleles for most subjects in the first cohort. Several of the top co-occurrence clusters appeared to be linked to parvovirus B19, influenza, CMV and Epstein-Barr virus, according to a later analysis. In a later genetic analysis, a missense DCLRE1C variant was associated with V-gene and J-gene trimming of TCR beta chains, and the association was replicated in an independent cohort. The classifier was reported to diagnose cytomegalovirus status with high specificity and sensitivity in both the original and validation cohorts. The authors suggested that the approach could potentially be extended to other disease states and immunological phenotypes.

Library preparation was by the immunoSEQ multiplex PCR assay. The multiplex PCR relied on a mix of 60 forward primers for TCR Vbeta segments and 13 reverse primers for TCR Jbeta segments. Amplification of the CDR3 region of rearranged TCR beta genes was performed with a multiplex PCR assay on genomic DNA. The amplified TCR beta libraries were sequenced on the Illumina HiSeq System as 87-base-pair reads. From the authors' description of their analysis: Across the 600 to 700 repertoires, a later analysis counted tens of millions of unique TCR beta chains, around 11 million of which were shared by at least two donors. Raw reads were error-corrected and collapsed into unique sequences by a nearest-neighbor algorithm in which closely related sequences were merged to remove PCR and sequencing errors. To assign V, D and J gene segments, CDR3 sequences were aligned to IMGT reference sequences. Each retained sequence needed at least a six-nucleotide match to both a V gene segment and a J gene segment. Rearrangements were called productive when the CDR3 lacked stop codons and stayed in frame with V and J; all others were non-productive. CDR3 was defined by IMGT convention, running from the second conserved V-encoded cysteine to the conserved J-encoded phenylalanine. Sequences without an unambiguous match to a single V gene segment were excluded from the earlier analysis of about 600 of the donors. In an earlier analysis of 587 of the donors, V segments were called functional above 56.7% productive rearrangements and were called segregating when the between-donor standard deviation exceeded 5%. A statistical classification framework was developed to diagnose cytomegalovirus status using the catalog of TCR beta chain sequences. A later analysis assigned V and J genes by comparing TCR nucleotide sequences with IMGT/GENE-DB human TR gene sequences. A later analysis assigned CDR3 sequences and most-parsimonious VDJ recombination scenarios with the TCRdist pipeline. In a later analysis, each TCR beta chain was defined by its CDR3 amino acid sequence together with its V-gene family, and reads without a unique V-gene family were excluded. A later analysis removed several hundred highly shared, low-generation-probability nucleotide sequences to deal with suspected cross-contamination and a sequencing artifact. For each public chain, a later analysis derived a clonal expansion index from normalized ranks of inferred template counts within each repertoire. In a later analysis, generation probabilities were computed with a VDJ recombination model fitted to out-of-frame rearrangements, and the resulting probabilities were checked against IGoR. In a later analysis, TCR-TCR, TCR-HLA and TCR-CMV co-occurrence was scored with hypergeometric tests, and a repertoire-size bias correction was applied to TCR pairs. False discovery rates were estimated in a later analysis by permuting HLA or CMV assignments 20 times. In a later analysis, co-occurring TCRs were grouped with DBSCAN, and TCRdist sequence similarity was added when clustering was performed within HLA-allele-positive subsets. Repertoires with fewer than 30,000 or more than 120,000 public chains, plus five repertoires with anomalous nucleotide sharing, were excluded from co-occurrence clustering. The immuneACCESS repertoire file appears here via TCRdb, limited to in-frame rearrangements. These files lack a portion of the clones; in checked studies, under half of the deficit traces to unresolved V genes, and the cause of the others is not known. The DNA gave D and trimming, while V, J and clone size come from that table. A total of around 130,000 clones appear in this sample, roughly 70% of them only once. Less than 2.5% of the sample rests with the top ten.

The cohort was made up of 666 healthy bone marrow donors. At the time of sampling, every cohort member was nominally healthy, though immune exposures that went unrecorded were likely present. The donor tested CMV seropositive and was one of the 289 seropositive cohort members. Every donor gave a peripheral blood sample, and the peripheral blood mononuclear cells from that sample were used for TCR beta sequencing. The Qiagen DNeasy Blood Extraction Kit was used to extract genomic DNA from the blood cell samples. CDR1 SGHVS and CDR2 FQNEAQ were looked up in the germline V gene. Taken from cysteine to phenylalanine, the CDR3 has 12 residues. Just the 36-base CDR3 DNA is kept, in frame starting at base 1. Trimming accounts for 5 bases at V and 7 bases at J, while the number of junction bases matched to no gene is 2.

The chain is assembled from TRBV7-8 and TRBJ1-1, with TRBD1 identical over 9 junction bases. The specimen sequenced was PBMCs. The TCR comes from a middle-aged woman in good health and CMV-seropositive. The base sequence is TGTGCCAGCAGCGCGGACAGGGGTGAAGCTTTCTTT. It translates as CASSADRGEAFF.